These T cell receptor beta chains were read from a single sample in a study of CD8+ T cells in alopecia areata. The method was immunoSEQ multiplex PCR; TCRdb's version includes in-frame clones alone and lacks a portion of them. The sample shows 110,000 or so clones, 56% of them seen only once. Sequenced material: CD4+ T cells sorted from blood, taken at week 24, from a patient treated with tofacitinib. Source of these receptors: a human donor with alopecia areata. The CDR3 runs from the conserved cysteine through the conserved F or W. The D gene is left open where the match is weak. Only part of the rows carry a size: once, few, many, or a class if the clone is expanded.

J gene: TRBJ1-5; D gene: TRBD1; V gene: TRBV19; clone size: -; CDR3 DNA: TGTGCCAGTAGTCCCGGGACAGGGGATAGCAATCAGCCCCAGCATTTT; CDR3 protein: CASSPGTGDSNQPQHF
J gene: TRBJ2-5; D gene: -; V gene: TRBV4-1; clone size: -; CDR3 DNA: TGCGCCAGCAGCCAAGATCAGGGTCGGTCGGGGGAGACCCAGTACTTC; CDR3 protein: CASSQDQGRSGETQYF
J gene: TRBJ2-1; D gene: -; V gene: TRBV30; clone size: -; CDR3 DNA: TGTGCCTGGAGTGTAGGAGGGGTGGGAGAGCAGTTCTTC; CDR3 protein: CAWSVGGVGEQFF
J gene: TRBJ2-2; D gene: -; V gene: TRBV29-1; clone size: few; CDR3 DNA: TGCAGCGCCACAACGGGTTCGAACACCGGGGAGCTGTTTTTT; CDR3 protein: CSATTGSNTGELFF
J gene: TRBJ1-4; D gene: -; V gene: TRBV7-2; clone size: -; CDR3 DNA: TGTGCCAGCGGCCCCCGGACGGGGAATGAAAAACTGTTTTTT; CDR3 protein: CASGPRTGNEKLFF
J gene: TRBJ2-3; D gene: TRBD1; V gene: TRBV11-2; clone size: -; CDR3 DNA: TGTGCCAGCAGCTTAACAGGGGCTCGCACAGATACGCAGTATTTT; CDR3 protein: CASSLTGARTDTQYF
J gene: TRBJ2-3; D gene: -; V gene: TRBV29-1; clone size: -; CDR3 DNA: TGCAGCGCCCCCGCCGGGGCTGGAGGCAGTAGTACGCAGTATTTT; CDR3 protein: CSAPAGAGGSSTQYF
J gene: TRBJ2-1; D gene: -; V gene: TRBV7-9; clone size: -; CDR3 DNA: TGTGCCAGCAGCTTACCCGGCGGACGTGAGCAGTTCTTC; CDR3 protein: CASSLPGGREQFF
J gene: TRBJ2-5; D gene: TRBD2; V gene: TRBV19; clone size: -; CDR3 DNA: TGTGCCAGTAGTATGGGACTAGCTTACCAAGAGACCCAGTACTTC; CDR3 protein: CASSMGLAYQETQYF
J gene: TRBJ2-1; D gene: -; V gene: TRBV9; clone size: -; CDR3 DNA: TGTGCCAGCAGCGCGCCGAGACAGTCCAGCTCCTACAATGAGCAGTTCTTC; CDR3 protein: CASSAPRQSSSYNEQFF
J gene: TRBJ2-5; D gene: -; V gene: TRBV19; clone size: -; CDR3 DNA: TGTGCCAGTAGACCCTCGGGACGAGAGACCCAGTACTTC; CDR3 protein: CASRPSGRETQYF
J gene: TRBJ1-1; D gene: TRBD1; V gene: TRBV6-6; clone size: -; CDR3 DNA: TGTGCCAGCAGTCGCCCCGGGACAGCGAACACTGAAGCTTTCTTT; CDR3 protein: CASSRPGTANTEAFF
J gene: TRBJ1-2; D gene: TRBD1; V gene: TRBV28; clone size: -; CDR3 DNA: TGTGCCAGCAGTTTAACGACAGGGGACTATGGCTACACCTTC; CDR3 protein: CASSLTTGDYGYTF
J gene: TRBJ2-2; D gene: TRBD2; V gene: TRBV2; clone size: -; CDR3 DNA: TGTGCCAGCAGACCAAGCGGGGAGGTCACCGGGGAGCTGTTTTTT; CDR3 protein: CASRPSGEVTGELFF
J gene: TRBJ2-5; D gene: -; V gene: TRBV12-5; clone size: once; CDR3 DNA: TGTGCTAGTGGTTTGGATGGAGGGGCCCAGTACTTC; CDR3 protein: CASGLDGGAQYF
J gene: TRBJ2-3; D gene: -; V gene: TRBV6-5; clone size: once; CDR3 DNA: TGTGCCAGCAGTCCCGATGGATCCACAGATACGCAGTATTTT; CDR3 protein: CASSPDGSTDTQYF
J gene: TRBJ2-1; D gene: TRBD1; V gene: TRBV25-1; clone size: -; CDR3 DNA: TGTGCCAGCAGGGACGACAGGGGAGGATACAATGAGCAGTTCTTC; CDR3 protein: CASRDDRGGYNEQFF
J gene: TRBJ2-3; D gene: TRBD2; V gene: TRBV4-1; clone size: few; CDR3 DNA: TGCGCCAGCAGCCTCGGGACTATGCAAACAGATACGCAGTATTTT; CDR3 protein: CASSLGTMQTDTQYF